This T cell receptor (beta chain) was sequenced in a study of breast tumors, draining lymph nodes, adjacent tissues. Study results and caveats: Luminal-like breast cancer showed significantly greater tumor-nontumor repertoire similarity than basal-like breast cancer did.

MiXCR was run by TCRdb on the multiplex PCR reads, yielding one entry per CDR3 protein. The sample lists 150,000 to 200,000 distinct CDR3 sequences, around a third occurring once. The CDR3 contains 14 residues. Trimming cost V 6 bases and J 3 bases, with 14 bases left between them. Germline assignment: CDR1 MNHEY and CDR2 SMNVEV (reference sequence). Breast cancer patients provided tissue from their axillary draining lymph nodes. With regard to this clonotype: What it binds is not known. This could be a read error, since a much larger clone is one nucleotide away.

This TCR derives from a female donor with breast cancer. Some clones in this sample may be carry-over from other donors' samples. The chain is built from TRBV27 and TRBJ1-2; a possible D gene is TRBD1 (5 bases). The material sequenced was axillary lymph node tissue. The CDR3 sequence is CASSTRRGHYGYTF. The CDR3 DNA reads TGTGCCAGCAGCACTAGACGGGGCCACTATGGCTACACCTTC.